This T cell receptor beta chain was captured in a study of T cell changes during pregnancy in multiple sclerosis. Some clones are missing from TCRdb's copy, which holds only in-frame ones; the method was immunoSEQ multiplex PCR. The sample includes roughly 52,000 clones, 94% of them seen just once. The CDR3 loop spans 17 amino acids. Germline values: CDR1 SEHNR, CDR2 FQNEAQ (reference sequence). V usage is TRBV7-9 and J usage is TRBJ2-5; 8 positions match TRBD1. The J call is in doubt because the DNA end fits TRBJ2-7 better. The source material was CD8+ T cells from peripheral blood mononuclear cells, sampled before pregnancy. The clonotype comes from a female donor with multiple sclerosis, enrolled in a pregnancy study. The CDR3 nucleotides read TGTGCCAGCAGCTTATTTCCGGGACAGGCGAGCTCCTACGAGCAGTACTTC. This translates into CASSLFPGQASSYEQYF.